The 27 T cell receptor beta chains reported below all come from one sample, sequenced in a study of identical twins. MiXCR was run by TCRdb on the 5' RACE reads, yielding one entry per CDR3 protein. The table includes 650,000 to 750,000 distinct CDR3 sequences, 21% detected once. A further study also used this sample, focusing on T cells expressing NK-cell markers.

Sequencing used PBMCs. The receptors were gathered from a young woman in good health.

The genes are TRBV6-2 or TRBV6-3 and TRBJ1-5; D remains ambiguous. CDR3 length: 13 amino acids. Germline V gene data show CDR1 as MNHEY and CDR2 as SVGEGT. Trimming stripped 8 bases from V and 2 bases from J, with 10 bases between. CDR3 DNA sequence: TGTGCCAGCCACTTGGGTGGCAATCAGCCCCAGCATTTT. Translated, it gives CASHLGGNQPQHF.

V usage is TRBV7-2 and J usage is TRBJ2-1; the D call may be TRBD1 or TRBD2 (5 bases each). V was trimmed by 6 bases and J by 5 bases, leaving 14 bases between them. CDR1 is SGHTA and CDR2 is FQGNSA in the germline V gene. The CDR3 contains 14 residues. CDR3 DNA: TGTGCCAGCAGACCAGCAGGGACGAACAATGAGCAGTTCTTC. It translates to CASRPAGTNNEQFF.

The rearrangement links TRBV10-2 to TRBJ2-1, with 7 positions matching TRBD1. V was pared by 6 bases and J by 5 bases, with 4 bases of the junction left unmatched. CDR1 and CDR2 (germline): WSHSY, SAAADI. The CDR3 is 13 residues long. CDR3 nucleotides: TGCGCCAGCAGCGGGACAGCTCACAATGAGCAGTTCTTC. Protein: CASSGTAHNEQFF.

This clonotype was counted a few times. The rearrangement links TRBV7-2 to TRBJ2-7; 7 positions agree with TRBD2. The V gene end was trimmed by 2 bases and the J gene end by 0 bases; junction bases not matched to a gene: 4. The CDR3 covers 15 residues. The germline CDR1 and CDR2 sequences are SGHTA and FQGNSA. The CDR3 region has the DNA TGTGCCAGCAGCTTATGGGGGGGTAGCTCCTACGAGCAGTACTTC. As protein: CASSLWGGSSYEQYF.

This rearrangement joins TRBV12-3 or TRBV12-4 to TRBJ1-6, with unresolved D. This CDR3 comprises 14 residues. Between the trimmed V and J ends, which lost 6 bases and 7 bases, there was a span of 13 bases. The CDR3 DNA reads as TGTGCCAGCAGCCCTCGGGTAGGGAATTCACCCCTCCACTTT. This encodes CASSPRVGNSPLHF.

The rearrangement links TRBV12-3 or TRBV12-4 to TRBJ2-1; D gene unclear. V lost 11 bases and J lost 2, with 13 bases in between. CDR3 length: 13 residues. The CDR3 DNA reads as TGTGCCGGAAGTAAAGGACCCTACAATGAGCAGTTCTTC. Translation gives CAGSKGPYNEQFF.

The chain couples TRBV5-1 to TRBJ2-1, with no clear D. The germline V gene encodes CDR1 SGHRS and CDR2 YFSETQ. The germline V and J ends were trimmed by 0 bases and 9 bases, with 19 bases remaining between them. The CDR3 totals 16 residues. This chain's CDR3 is CASSLEGGAGLAEQFF. DNA for the CDR3: TGCGCCAGCAGCTTGGAGGGCGGTGCTGGTTTAGCTGAGCAGTTCTTC. Complete variable domain (other parts from reference TRBV5-1 and TRBJ2-1): KAGVTQTPRYLIKTRGQQVTLSCSPISGHRSVSWYQQTPGQGLQFLFEYFSETQRNKGNFPGRFSGRQFSNSRSEMNVSTLELGDSALYLCASSLEGGAGLAEQFFGPGTRLTVL.

In its sample, this clonotype was seen a few times. The rearrangement links TRBV9 to TRBJ1-1; unclear D gene. The CDR3 has 14 residues. Trimming cost V 0 bases and J 1 base, with 7 bases left between them. Per germline, CDR1 SGDLS and CDR2 YYNGEE. CDR3 DNA sequence: TGTGCCAGCAGCGTAGACACGGCGAACACTGAAGCTTTCTTT. Amino acids: CASSVDTANTEAFF.

The V gene is TRBV20-1, the J gene TRBJ2-1; D is uncertain. CDR1 DFQATT and CDR2 SNEGSKA come from the germline V gene (reference sequence). Trimming stripped 5 bases from V and 2 bases from J, with 13 bases between. The CDR3 covers 14 residues. The CDR3 sequence: CSAQAAVTYNEQFF. CDR3 coding DNA: TGCAGTGCTCAGGCGGCGGTAACCTACAATGAGCAGTTCTTC.

This clonotype was picked up a small number of times. The V and J genes are TRBV25-1 and TRBJ1-5; tentative D call: TRBD1 (5 bases). Trimming pared 1 base from V and 5 bases from J, leaving 6 bases between. Germline CDR1 and CDR2: MGHDK and SYGVNS. This CDR3 contains 13 residues. In nucleotides, the CDR3 is TGTGCCAGCAGTGAATCAGGGTATCAGCCCCAGCATTTT. Translated: CASSESGYQPQHF.

The V gene is TRBV7-8, the J gene TRBJ2-4, with 8 nucleotides matching TRBD1. The germline CDR1 and CDR2 sequences are SGHVS and FQNEAQ. This CDR3 contains 15 residues. V lost 2 bases to trimming and J lost 6 bases; unmatched junction nucleotides: 6. CDR3 coding DNA: TGTGCCAGCAGCTTAACTTTCGGACAGGGAAACATTCAGTACTTC. Translated: CASSLTFGQGNIQYF.

This clonotype turned up a few times. The chain couples TRBV29-1 to TRBJ2-3; 10 nucleotides align to TRBD1. There are 13 residues in the CDR3. The V segment lost 7 bases and the J segment 8 bases; nucleotides outside the gene matches: 9. Germline V gene sequence: CDR1 SQVTM, CDR2 ANQGSEA. The CDR3 coding sequence is TGCAGCGCCCCCGGACAGGGGGGTCGTACGCAGTATTTT. This sequence encodes CSAPGQGGRTQYF.

The chain joins TRBV18 to TRBJ2-2; 7 positions match TRBD2. The CDR3 extends over 15 amino acids. V lost 3 bases, J lost 2 bases, and 3 bases stayed unmatched. Germline V gene sequence: CDR1 KGHSH, CDR2 LQKENI. As DNA, the CDR3 is TGTGCCAGCTCACCCAGGGAGGGAAACACCGGGGAGCTGTTTTTT. Translating gives CASSPREGNTGELFF.

The rearrangement links TRBV16 to TRBJ2-7, with D possibly matching TRBD1 (5 bases). Germline-derived CDR1 and CDR2 are KGHSY and FQNENV. V lost 5 bases and J lost 11, with 13 bases in between. CDR3 length: 11 amino acids. This CDR3 is CASSYSGLEYF. The CDR3 DNA sequence: TGTGCCAGCAGCTATTCAGGGTTGGAGTACTTC.

This clonotype showed up many times. The CDR3 protein is CSVEKGIGYEQYF. For the CDR3, the DNA is TGCAGCGTTGAAAAAGGGATCGGCTACGAGCAGTACTTC. V usage is TRBV29-1 and J usage is TRBJ2-7; the D is unclear. V gave up 2 bases and J gave up 3 bases, with 11 bases separating them. This CDR3 comprises 13 residues. CDR1 SQVTM and CDR2 ANQGSEA come from the germline V gene.

Comments on this clonotype: The junction departs from germline at one end; a sequencing error may be responsible. CDR3 in DNA: TGCTGTGCTAGAGACGCCGGGACAGGGGATACCGGGGAGCTGTTTTTT. This encodes CCARDAGTGDTGELFF. The chain recombines TRBV20-1 with TRBJ2-2, with TRBD1 identical over 10 bases. CDR3 length equals 16 residues. CDR1 and CDR2 (germline): DFQATT, SNEGSKA (reference sequence).

In its sample, this clonotype was seen a few times. This chain connects TRBV6-5 to TRBJ2-1, with 10 bases identical to TRBD2. The germline V gene has CDR1 MNHEY and CDR2 SVGAGI. This CDR3 comprises 13 residues. Trimming removed 6 bases from V and 9 bases from J; junction bases left unmatched: 5. CDR3 protein: CASRYSGRTEQFF. The CDR3 region has the DNA TGTGCCAGCAGATATAGCGGGAGGACTGAGCAGTTCTTC.

This clonotype has only a few counts. The chain carries TRBV25-1 and TRBJ2-4, with D perhaps being TRBD1 or TRBD2 (5 bases each). Germline-derived CDR1 and CDR2 are MGHDK and SYGVNS. V gave up 5 bases and J gave up 7 bases, with 12 bases separating them. The CDR3 runs to 13 residues. As DNA, the CDR3 is TGTGCCAGCAGTACCCCCGGGGCTAACATTCAGTACTTC. Translation gives CASSTPGANIQYF.

To note about this clonotype: At one end the junction does not follow the germline gene, possibly because of a read error. The chain links TRBV3-1 to TRBJ2-3, with 8 bases aligning to TRBD2. Germline V CDR1 and CDR2: LGHDT, YNNKEL (reference sequence). This CDR3 comprises 17 residues. The CDR3 DNA reads as TGTGCCAGCACCCAACAGGGCGGGGGGTACCGCACAGATACGCAGTATTTT. This encodes CASTQQGGGYRTDTQYF.

This chain uses TRBV6-1 with TRBJ2-3, with 15 bases aligning to TRBD2. Germline V CDR1 and CDR2: MNHNS, SASEGT. V lost 5 bases and J lost 5; bases outside the gene matches: 5. The CDR3 is 16 residues long. Here the CDR3 reads CASSRTSGRVRDTQYF. The CDR3 coding sequence is TGTGCCAGCAGTAGGACTAGCGGGAGGGTGCGAGATACGCAGTATTTT.

This clonotype has ten or more counts. V and J are TRBV20-1 and TRBJ2-1; D gene unclear. The germline V and J ends were trimmed by 5 bases and 8 bases, with 10 bases remaining between them. The CDR3 has 11 residues. Per the germline V gene, CDR1 is DFQATT and CDR2 is SNEGSKA (reference sequence). The CDR3 DNA reads as TGCAGTGCTGGGATAGTCGATGAGCAGTTCTTC. Residues: CSAGIVDEQFF.

This sequence joins TRBV9 and TRBJ2-3; D gene ambiguous. Per germline, CDR1 SGDLS and CDR2 YYNGEE. V was trimmed by 4 bases and J by 0 bases, leaving 12 bases between them. The CDR3 extends over 15 amino acids. The CDR3 loop is CASSPDGSSTDTQYF. The DNA of the CDR3 is TGTGCCAGCAGCCCCGACGGATCTAGCACAGATACGCAGTATTTT.

This rearrangement joins TRBV7-6 to TRBJ1-3; D gene ambiguous. V shed 2 bases and J shed 0 bases, with 8 bases lying between them. The CDR3 covers 15 residues. Germline V CDR1 and CDR2: SGHVS, FNYEAQ. The CDR3 protein is CASSLSLNSGNTIYF. DNA of the CDR3: TGTGCCAGCAGCTTATCCCTAAACTCTGGAAACACCATATATTTT.

In this sample, this clonotype turned up a few times. This chain uses TRBV7-9 with TRBJ2-1; D might be TRBD2 (5 bases). V lost 1 base and J lost 1, with 14 bases in between. The CDR3 covers 17 residues. Germline-derived CDR1 and CDR2 are SEHNR and FQNEAQ (reference sequence). CDR3: CASSLGPRGRSYNEQFF. The DNA of the CDR3 is TGTGCCAGCAGCTTAGGTCCCCGGGGTAGGTCCTACAATGAGCAGTTCTTC.

The chain carries TRBV6-5 and TRBJ1-1, with TRBD1 as a possible D gene (5 bases). Trimming cost V 6 bases and J 5 bases, with 10 bases left between them. Per germline, CDR1 MNHEY and CDR2 SVGAGI. This CDR3 comprises 12 residues. The CDR3 nucleotides read TGTGCCAGCAGCCGGGGGGTGACTGAAGCTTTCTTT. This codes for CASSRGVTEAFF.

The chain is built from TRBV3-1 and TRBJ2-5; possible D gene TRBD1, 6 bases. V was shortened by 5 bases and J by 5 bases, with 15 bases between the two germline ends. The CDR3 sequence is 14 residues long. Germline V gene data show CDR1 as LGHDT and CDR2 as YNNKEL (reference sequence). As DNA, the CDR3 is TGTGCCAGCAGCAAAACAGGGCACGGGGAGACCCAGTACTTC. Translated, it gives CASSKTGHGETQYF.

This rearrangement joins TRBV12-3 or TRBV12-4 to TRBJ2-1; D is undetermined. The CDR3 covers 13 residues. V was clipped by 2 bases and J by 3 bases, with 5 bases between them. The CDR3 DNA is TGTGCCAGCAGTTTACGGAACTACAATGAGCAGTTCTTC. Protein product: CASSLRNYNEQFF.